This T cell receptor (beta chain) was recorded in a study of sequential checkpoint blockade in melanoma. Looking at the study overall: Arm A got nivolumab then ipilimumab; arm B the reverse, 1:1. Both treatment sequences were followed by maintenance nivolumab.

Treatment indicated: randomized to nivolumab then ipilimumab (arm A) or the reverse (arm B). None of the patients previously received DNA-damaging chemotherapy. Sorted cells were live CD3+CD8+, lacking CD19 and CD56, from PBMCs. The CDR3 consists of 17 residues. Per the germline V gene, CDR1 is SGDLS and CDR2 is YYNGEE. With 2 bases clipped from V and 3 bases from J, the junction kept 8 bases outside the gene matches. Libraries were prepared by immunoSEQ multiplex PCR; TCRdb keeps only in-frame clonotypes and omits some of them. This sample has approximately 28,000 clones, with 83% found just once. This specimen was CD8+ T cells sorted from blood (inferred from file names), taken from a patient given nivolumab and ipilimumab in sequence. The sequence was collected from a human donor with melanoma. The V gene is TRBV9, the J gene TRBJ1-2; 12 nucleotides agree with TRBD1. This chain's CDR3 is CASSVPGQGASDYGYTF. The CDR3 DNA reads TGTGCCAGCAGCGTTCCGGGACAGGGGGCCTCCGACTATGGCTACACCTTC.